The next 6 T cell receptor beta chains were all read from a single sample in a study of shared clonotypes between healthy human individuals. The method was immunoSEQ multiplex PCR; TCRdb's version includes in-frame clones alone and lacks a portion of them. The sample lists around 430,000 clones, roughly 80% occurring once. What was sequenced was PBMCs. Receptor source: a woman between 35 and 50 years old in good health. Some clones in this sample may be carry-over from other donors' samples.

The rearrangement uses TRBV25-1 and TRBJ1-4; D gene unclear. This CDR3 region has 15 residues. Looked up from germline, CDR1 is MGHDK and CDR2 is SYGVNS. The V end lost 3 bases, the J end lost 3 bases, and 11 bases lay between the germline ends. CDR3 in DNA: TGTGCCAGCAGTGACCCTCGAGGGTCTAATGAAAAACTGTTTTTT. This encodes CASSDPRGSNEKLFF.

The V gene is TRBV29-1, the J gene TRBJ1-1; D unclear. This CDR3 spans 13 amino acids. Germline CDR1 is SQVTM and CDR2 is ANQGSEA. V gave up 8 bases and J gave up 1 base, with 14 bases separating them. Written as DNA, the CDR3 is TGCAGCACCCAAAATGCAGAGAACACTGAAGCTTTCTTT. Protein: CSTQNAENTEAFF.

This chain connects TRBV5-4 to TRBJ2-7, with TRBD2 identical over 7 bases. V was pared by 3 bases and J by 2 bases, with 5 bases of the junction left unmatched. This CDR3 is 14 amino acids long. Germline V gene data show CDR1 as SGHNT and CDR2 as YYREEE (reference sequence). The CDR3 coding sequence is TGTGCCAGCAGCTGGGGGGGAGGGCCCTACGAGCAGTACTTC. As protein: CASSWGGGPYEQYF.

The table lists this clone with a few counts. The J gene is TRBJ1-1, the V gene TRBV29-1; TRBD1 aligns across 7 bases. Germline CDR1 is SQVTM and CDR2 is ANQGSEA. J gave up 3 bases and V 8 bases, and 12 bases lay outside the gene matches. The CDR3 totals 14 residues. CDR3 region: CSSRTGARHTEAFF. For the CDR3, the DNA is TGCAGCTCACGGACAGGCGCCAGGCACACTGAAGCTTTCTTT.

The chain carries TRBV18 and TRBJ2-1; D gene ambiguous. Germline loops: CDR1 KGHSH, CDR2 LQKENI. V was cut by 3 bases and J by 6 bases, with 12 bases left in between. This CDR3 is 14 amino acids long. For the CDR3, the DNA is TGTGCCAGCTCACCCTCACTCGCGCGCAATGAGCAGTTCTTC. This codes for CASSPSLARNEQFF.

The sample holds a few counts of this clone. The rearrangement uses TRBV28 and TRBJ1-5; D perhaps matches TRBD1 (6 bases). With 6 bases removed from V and 4 bases from J, the gap between germline ends came to 13 bases. The CDR3 has 14 residues. CDR1 and CDR2 (germline): MDHEN, SYDVKM. CDR3 in amino acids: CASRNGGGNQPQHF. In DNA form, the CDR3 reads TGTGCCAGCAGAAACGGAGGGGGGAATCAGCCCCAGCATTTT.